This entry features one T cell receptor beta chain sequence. This may arise from a read error, as a much more abundant clone is one base away. CD8+CD4-CCR7+CD45RA+ cells were sorted as naive CD8 T cells. This record comes from a study of molecular identifiers for immune sequencing clone quantification. TCRdb redid the calling of the PCR reads with MiXCR, one entry per CDR3 protein. The table lists about half a million distinct CDR3 sequences, roughly 24% of them singletons. The source of this sequence is a human donor in good health. Some libraries in this study had Jurkat cell RNA spiked in. Sequencing was performed on naive CD8+ T cells from blood, with Jurkat cell RNA spiked in. Subset indicated: FACS-sorted CD8+CD4-CCR7+CD45RA+ naive T cells.

DNA of the CDR3: TGTGCCAGCAGCTCTCTGGCGGGGGCTGGGACACATACGCAGTATTTT. The encoded protein is CASSSLAGAGTHTQYF. The V and J genes are TRBV7-2 and TRBJ2-3; D is perhaps TRBD2 (7 bases). Trimming stripped 4 bases from V and 7 bases from J, with 21 bases between. The CDR3 contains 16 residues. CDR1 is SGHTA and CDR2 is FQGNSA in the germline V gene. Full variable domain (rest looked up from reference TRBV7-2 and TRBJ2-3): GAGVSQSPSNKVTEKGKDVELRCDPISGHTALYWYRQSLGQGLEFLIYFQGNSAPDKSGLPSDRFSAERTGGSVSTLTIQRTQQEDSAVYLCASSSLAGAGTHTQYFGPGTRLTVL.